This TCR beta chain was identified in a study of shared clonotypes between healthy human individuals. Sorted-subset replicate PCR reactions were performed with around 200 ng DNA, corresponding to roughly 30,000 T cell genomes. TCRdb's copy holds only in-frame clones and misses some; the assay was immunoSEQ multiplex PCR. This table has about 1.9 million clones, over 85% appearing once. V was cut by 0 bases and J by 2 bases, with 17 bases left in between. The CDR3 length is 18 residues. Germline loops: CDR1 SGHDN, CDR2 FVKESK. The study's findings and limits: Researchers found naive subsets generally carried larger estimated richness than memory subsets.

Naive CD8 cells were CD45RO-negative, positively selected for CCR7, excluding terminally differentiated effector memory CD45RA+ cells. Healthy adults negative for HIV, lacking recent acute infections or vaccinations, served as donors. As for this clone: Antigen: not known.

This TCR was recovered from a man between 18 and 29 years old in good health. Some clones in this sample may be carry-over from other donors' samples. This sequence joins TRBV14 and TRBJ2-1, with D possibly matching TRBD1 (5 bases). Sequencing input: naive CD8+ T cells from PBMCs. CDR3 loop: CASSQDLLWGTTYNEQFF. CDR3 DNA: TGTGCCAGCAGCCAAGATCTACTGTGGGGCACCACCTACAATGAGCAGTTCTTC.